Below are 5 T cell receptor beta chains sequenced from a single sample in a study of blood T cell repertoires in COVID-19 (TCRdb year 2020). The protocol used for the library was the immunoSEQ multiplex PCR assay. What TCRdb holds here is the immuneACCESS table cut down to in-frame rearrangements. Part of the clones is not present; checked against another copy, under half of the missing clones reflect an unresolved V gene, and the others are unexplained. Present in this sample are roughly 430,000 clones, over 75% of which were seen just once. Approximately 2.1% of the sample goes to the ten largest clones. Sequences were obtained from PBMCs or T cells enriched from blood (not recorded which). The receptors come from a woman aged 35 to 49 with acute COVID-19.

The rearrangement joins TRBV4-1 to TRBJ2-3; a possible D gene is TRBD1 (5 bases). Germline V CDR1 and CDR2: MGHRA, YSYEKL. The V end lost 4 bases, the J end lost 0 bases, and 11 bases lay between the germline ends. The CDR3 is made up of 15 amino acids. CDR3 bases: TGCGCCAGCAGCCCCTGGACACTAAGCACAGATACGCAGTATTTT. Translating it yields CASSPWTLSTDTQYF.

The genes are TRBV27 and TRBJ1-2; no clear D. The length of the CDR3 is 14 residues. The germline CDR1 and CDR2 sequences are MNHEY and SMNVEV (reference sequence). Trimming took 3 bases from V and 8 from J, leaving 16 bases between them. CDR3 sequence (DNA): TGTGCCAGCAGTTTCGCTGCGGGAGAGGGCGGCTACACCTTC. It yields the protein CASSFAAGEGGYTF.

The chain couples TRBV15 to TRBJ1-1; tentatively, D is TRBD1 (5 bases). The V gene's germline CDR1 is LNHNV and CDR2 YYDKDF (reference sequence). The length of the CDR3 is 14 residues. V gave up 1 base and J gave up 5 bases, with 11 bases separating them. For the CDR3, the DNA is TGTGCCACCAGCAGAGTAAGCGGGGGGACTGAAGCTTTCTTT. Its translation is CATSRVSGGTEAFF.

This clone was observed once. The V gene is TRBV4-2, the J gene TRBJ1-2, with a weak D call TRBD1 (5 bases). Germline lookup yields CDR1 LGHNA and CDR2 YNFKEQ. Trimming removed 0 bases from V and 4 bases from J, with 15 bases in between. The CDR3 is 16 residues long. The CDR3 coding sequence is TGTGCCAGCAGCCAAGATCCGGGGGTCTTTACCTATGGCTACACCTTC. The encoded protein is CASSQDPGVFTYGYTF.

The V and J genes are TRBV11-2 and TRBJ1-2, with D unresolved. Trimming shortened V by 1 base and J by 4 bases, and 13 bases separated the two germline ends. Germline loops: CDR1 SGHAT, CDR2 FQNNGV. This CDR3 is built from 15 residues. The CDR3 DNA reads TGTGCCAGCAGCTTAGGTCGGTCACAGACCTATGGCTACACCTTC. This gives the protein CASSLGRSQTYGYTF.